One and the same sample provided the 8 T cell receptor beta chains below, sequenced in a study of molecular identifiers for immune sequencing clone quantification. TCRdb recomputed calls from the PCR reads with MiXCR, one row per CDR3 protein. The data contain a few hundred thousand distinct CDR3 sequences, about a quarter of them singletons. Sequenced sample: naive CD8+ T cells from blood, with Jurkat cell RNA spiked in. The subset was: FACS-sorted CD8+CD4-CCR7+CD45RA+ naive T cells. Receptor source: a human donor in good health. Some libraries in this study had Jurkat cell RNA spiked in.

This clonotype showed up many times. The V and J genes are TRBV28 and TRBJ2-7, with a weak D call TRBD2 (6 bases). The CDR3 length is 15 residues. Germline loops: CDR1 MDHEN, CDR2 SYDVKM. The V end lost 3 bases, the J end lost 1 base, and 13 bases lay between the germline ends. The DNA for the CDR3 is TGTGCCAGCAGTTTGCGGGGCCTTGTATCCTACGAGCAGTACTTC. Translating it yields CASSLRGLVSYEQYF. The whole variable domain, filled in from reference TRBV28 and TRBJ2-7, reads DVKVTQSSRYLVKRTGEKVFLECVQDMDHENMFWYRQDPGLGLRLIYFSYDVKMKEKGDIPEGYSVSREKKERFSLILESASTNQTSMYLCASSLRGLVSYEQYFGPGTRLTVT.

This clonotype was seen many times. The genes are TRBV6-1 and TRBJ1-1; no reliable D call. V lost 1 base and J 12 bases, leaving 9 bases between the germline ends. Germline-derived CDR1 and CDR2 are MNHNS and SASEGT. This CDR3 region has 11 residues. The chain's CDR3 is CASSEGFKTFF. The CDR3 region has the DNA TGTGCCAGCAGTGAAGGATTTAAAACTTTCTTT.

This chain links TRBV25-1 with TRBJ2-6; TRBD1 aligns across 7 bases. Germline V lookup: CDR1 MGHDK, CDR2 SYGVNS. The trim removed 6 bases at V and 1 base at J, leaving 15 bases unmatched. The CDR3 length is 19 residues. DNA for the CDR3: TGTGCCAGCAGCCCCGCCTTTTGGGACAGTTATTCTGGGGCCAACGTCCTGACTTTC. This codes for CASSPAFWDSYSGANVLTF.

J is TRBJ1-2 and V is TRBV4-3, with a weak D call TRBD1 (6 bases). Trimming cost V 0 bases and J 2 bases, with 10 bases left between them. Per germline, CDR1 LGHNA and CDR2 YSLEER. The CDR3 is 15 amino acids. CDR3 nucleotide sequence: TGCGCCAGCAGCCAAGATTGGCAGGGGAACTATGGCTACACCTTC. It specifies CASSQDWQGNYGYTF.

This clonotype has at least ten counts. The chain combines TRBV7-2 with TRBJ2-1; D is uncertain. The CDR3 loop spans 14 amino acids. V was pared by 5 bases and J by 5 bases, with 13 bases between. Per the germline V gene, CDR1 is SGHTA and CDR2 is FQGNSA. CDR3 residues: CASSPHVLNNEQFF. As DNA, the CDR3 is TGTGCCAGCAGCCCCCACGTGCTTAACAATGAGCAGTTCTTC.

This clonotype has a count of ten or more. The genes are TRBV29-1 and TRBJ2-2, with no clear D. V gave up 4 bases and J gave up 2 bases, with 8 bases separating them. This CDR3 is built from 13 residues. Per the germline V gene, CDR1 is SQVTM and CDR2 is ANQGSEA. DNA for the CDR3: TGCAGCGTTGTCCTATACAACACCGGGGAGCTGTTTTTT. This codes for CSVVLYNTGELFF.

This clonotype was detected a few times. CDR3 coding DNA: TGTGCCAGCAGCTTTGAGGGCAATGAGCAGTTCTTC. Translating gives CASSFEGNEQFF. The rearrangement uses TRBV7-6 and TRBJ2-1, with a weak D call TRBD2 (5 bases). V was trimmed by 3 bases and J by 6 bases, leaving 6 bases between them. In germline, CDR1 is SGHVS, CDR2 FNYEAQ. The CDR3 contains 12 residues.

The CDR3 is CSARVQGTYEQYF. CDR3 bases: TGCAGTGCTAGAGTGCAGGGAACCTACGAGCAGTACTTC. The chain combines TRBV20-1 with TRBJ2-7, with D possibly being TRBD1 (5 bases). With 1 base removed from V and 2 bases from J, the gap between germline ends came to 9 bases. This CDR3 has 13 amino acids. CDR1 and CDR2 (germline): DFQATT, SNEGSKA (reference sequence).